This entry describes one T cell receptor (beta chain). Its target is not known. Germline V gene sequence: CDR1 DFQATT, CDR2 SNEGSKA (reference sequence). The CDR3 is 17 amino acids. The V segment lost 5 bases and the J segment 1 base; nucleotides outside the gene matches: 10. Prepared libraries of TCR beta cDNA carried unique molecular identifiers. One entry per CDR3 protein, called by TCRdb with MiXCR from the PCR reads. The sample comprises roughly 800,000 distinct CDR3 sequences, about 43% of which are singletons, and approximately 5% rests with the top ten. The data belong to a study of post-analysis software for immune sequencing data. Points from the study as a whole: There were roughly 5 TRBV segments more frequent in patients than controls, and TRBV5-6, TRBV5-1 and TRBV20-1 were among them.

Sequencing was performed on blood. The TCR originated in a girl aged 5-17 years with multiple sclerosis. V is TRBV20-1 and J is TRBJ2-7; 14 positions agree with TRBD2. The CDR3 bases are TGCAGTGCTGAAGGACTAGCGGGAGGAGGTGGATCCTACGAGCAGTACTTC. Encoded protein: CSAEGLAGGGGSYEQYF.